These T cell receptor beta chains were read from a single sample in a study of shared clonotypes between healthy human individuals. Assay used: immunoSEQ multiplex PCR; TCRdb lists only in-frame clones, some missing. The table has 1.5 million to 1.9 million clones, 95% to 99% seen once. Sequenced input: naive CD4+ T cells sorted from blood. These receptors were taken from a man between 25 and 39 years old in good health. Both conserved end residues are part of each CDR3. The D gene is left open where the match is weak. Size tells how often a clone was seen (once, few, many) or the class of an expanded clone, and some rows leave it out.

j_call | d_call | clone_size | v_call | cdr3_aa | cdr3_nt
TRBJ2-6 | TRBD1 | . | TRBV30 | CAWSADRVSPSGANVLTF | TGTGCCTGGAGTGCGGACAGGGTATCTCCCTCTGGGGCCAACGTCCTGACTTTC
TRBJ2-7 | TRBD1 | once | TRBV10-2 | CASKELGGGRSYEQYF | TGCGCCAGCAAGGAATTAGGGGGCGGTCGCTCCTACGAGCAGTACTTC
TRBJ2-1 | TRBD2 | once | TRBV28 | CASRLAGPYNEQFF | TGTGCCAGTCGACTAGCGGGCCCCTACAATGAGCAGTTCTTC
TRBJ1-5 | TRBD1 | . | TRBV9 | CASSFGTGANQPQHF | TGTGCCAGCAGCTTCGGGACAGGGGCCAATCAGCCCCAGCATTTT
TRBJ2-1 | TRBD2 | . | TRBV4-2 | CASSQLAGGMTIEQFF | TGTGCCAGCAGCCAGCTAGCGGGAGGTATGACGATTGAGCAGTTCTTC
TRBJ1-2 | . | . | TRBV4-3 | CASSQDEQNYGYTF | TGCGCCAGCAGCCAAGATGAACAGAACTATGGCTACACCTTC
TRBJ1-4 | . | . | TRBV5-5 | CASSLGPFNNEKLFF | TGTGCCAGCAGCCTTGGTCCTTTTAACAATGAAAAACTGTTTTTT
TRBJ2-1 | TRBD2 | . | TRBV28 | CASSTFSGMYNEQFF | TGTGCCAGCAGTACTTTTAGCGGGATGTACAATGAGCAGTTCTTC
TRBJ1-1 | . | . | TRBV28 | CASSGRVNTEAFF | TGTGCCAGCAGCGGTAGGGTGAACACTGAAGCTTTCTTT
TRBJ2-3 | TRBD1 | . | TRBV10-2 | CASSVSTGGAGPDTQYF | TGCGCCAGCAGTGTTTCGACAGGGGGCGCAGGTCCAGATACGCAGTATTTT
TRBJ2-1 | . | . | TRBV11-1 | CASSPLGDTPHEQFF | TGTGCCAGCAGCCCACTCGGCGACACACCCCATGAGCAGTTCTTC
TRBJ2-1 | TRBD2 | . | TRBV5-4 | CASSLEGGSPRNEQFF | TGTGCCAGCAGCTTGGAGGGCGGGAGTCCCCGCAATGAGCAGTTCTTC
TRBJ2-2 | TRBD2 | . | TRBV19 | CASSRLAGGGTGELFF | TGTGCCAGTAGTCGATTAGCGGGAGGGGGCACCGGGGAGCTGTTTTTT
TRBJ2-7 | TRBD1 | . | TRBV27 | CASSRSDRVSEQYF | TGTGCCAGCAGCCGATCGGACAGGGTATCCGAGCAGTACTTC
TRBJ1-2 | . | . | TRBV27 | CASSFRDGYGYTF | TGTGCCAGCAGTTTCCGGGACGGCTATGGCTACACCTTC
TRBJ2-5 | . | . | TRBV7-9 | CASSFPGAARRTQYF | TGTGCCAGCAGCTTCCCCGGGGCAGCCAGGCGGACCCAGTACTTC
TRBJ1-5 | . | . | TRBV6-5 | CASAQAHSNQPQHF | TGTGCCAGCGCCCAGGCCCATAGCAATCAGCCCCAGCATTTT
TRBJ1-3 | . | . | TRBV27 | CASSLAAGNTIYF | TGTGCCAGCAGCTTGGCGGCCGGAAACACCATATATTTT
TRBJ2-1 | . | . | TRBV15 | CATSTYSGLLPYNEQFF | TGTGCCACCAGCACTTATTCGGGACTCCTTCCCTACAATGAGCAGTTCTTC
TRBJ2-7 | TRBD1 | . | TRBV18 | CASSPNRGLYEQYF | TGTGCCAGCTCACCAAACAGGGGGCTTTACGAGCAGTACTTC
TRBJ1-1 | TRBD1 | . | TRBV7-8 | CASSRTGTVEAFF | TGTGCCAGCAGCCGAACCGGGACAGTGGAAGCTTTCTTT
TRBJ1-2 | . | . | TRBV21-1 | CASSKTGAYGYTF | TGTGCCAGCAGCAAGACAGGGGCCTATGGCTACACCTTC
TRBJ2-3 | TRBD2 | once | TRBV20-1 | CSASAGEGQYF | TGCAGTGCTAGTGCCGGGGAGGGGCAGTATTTT
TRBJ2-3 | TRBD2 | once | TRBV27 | CASRRLAGGSRTDTQYF | TGTGCCAGCAGGCGACTAGCGGGAGGGTCGAGGACAGATACGCAGTATTTT
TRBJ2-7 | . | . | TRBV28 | CARAYCPSSYEQYF | TGTGCCAGGGCATACTGCCCGAGCTCCTACGAGCAGTACTTC
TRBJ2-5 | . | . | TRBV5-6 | CASSFGRRETQYF | TGTGCCAGCAGCTTTGGTCGGCGAGAGACCCAGTACTTC
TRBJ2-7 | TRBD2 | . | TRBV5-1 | CASSEAATSGSYEQYF | TGCGCCAGCAGCGAGGCAGCGACTAGCGGGTCCTACGAGCAGTACTTC
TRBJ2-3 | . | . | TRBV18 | CASSPPSPSGTDTQYF | TGTGCCAGCTCACCACCCTCCCCTAGCGGCACAGATACGCAGTATTTT
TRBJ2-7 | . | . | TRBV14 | CASSQTGNFNEQYF | TGTGCCAGCAGCCAAACAGGGAATTTCAACGAGCAGTACTTC
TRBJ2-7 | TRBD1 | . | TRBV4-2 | CASSPPGQGSYEQYF | TGTGCCAGCAGCCCACCGGGACAGGGTTCCTACGAGCAGTACTTC
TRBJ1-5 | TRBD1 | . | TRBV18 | CASSPRDRGPNQPQHF | TGTGCCAGCTCACCCCGGGACAGGGGGCCCAATCAGCCCCAGCATTTT
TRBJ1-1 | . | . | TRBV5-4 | CASRRRGPNTEAFF | TGTGCCAGCAGGCGCAGGGGACCGAACACTGAAGCTTTCTTT
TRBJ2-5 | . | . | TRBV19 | CASSRTPGSRQETQYF | TGTGCCAGTAGTAGGACCCCGGGCAGCCGGCAAGAGACCCAGTACTTC
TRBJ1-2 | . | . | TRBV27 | CASSLGGLPGRGYTF | TGTGCCAGCAGTTTAGGAGGCCTGCCTGGGCGAGGCTACACCTTC
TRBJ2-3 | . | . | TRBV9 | CASKRTSLTDTQYF | TGTGCCAGCAAAAGAACTAGCCTTACAGATACGCAGTATTTT
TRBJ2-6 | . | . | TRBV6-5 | CASSPQISGANVLTF | TGTGCCAGCTCTCCACAGATCTCTGGGGCCAACGTCCTGACTTTC
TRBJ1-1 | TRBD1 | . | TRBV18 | CASSLTGGRTEAFF | TGTGCCAGCTCACTGACAGGGGGCCGGACTGAAGCTTTCTTT
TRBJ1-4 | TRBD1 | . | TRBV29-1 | CSVTGQGGEKLFF | TGCAGCGTTACGGGACAGGGGGGGGAAAAACTGTTTTTT
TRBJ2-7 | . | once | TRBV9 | CASSVGTFYEQYF | TGTGCCAGCAGCGTAGGGACCTTCTACGAGCAGTACTTC
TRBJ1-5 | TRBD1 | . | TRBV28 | CASSLTGAHQPQHF | TGTGCCAGCAGTTTAACAGGGGCCCATCAGCCCCAGCATTTT
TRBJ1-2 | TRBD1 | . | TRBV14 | CASSQASYQGARDGYTF | TGTGCCAGCAGCCAAGCTTCGTATCAGGGGGCGAGGGATGGCTACACCTTC
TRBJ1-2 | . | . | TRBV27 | CASSFQGGYGYTF | TGTGCCAGCAGTTTTCAGGGTGGTTATGGCTACACCTTC
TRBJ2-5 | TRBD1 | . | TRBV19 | CASGGTGRGETQYF | TGTGCCAGCGGCGGGACAGGGAGGGGAGAGACCCAGTACTTC
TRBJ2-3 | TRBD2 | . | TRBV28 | CASTSGTSGRATDTQYF | TGTGCCAGCACATCCGGGACTAGCGGGAGGGCCACAGATACGCAGTATTTT
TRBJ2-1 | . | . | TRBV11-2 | CASSLDPAYNEQFF | TGTGCCAGCAGCTTAGACCCCGCATACAATGAGCAGTTCTTC
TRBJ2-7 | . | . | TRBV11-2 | CASSSPGGLAYEQYF | TGTGCCAGCAGCTCCCCCGGAGGATTAGCCTACGAGCAGTACTTC
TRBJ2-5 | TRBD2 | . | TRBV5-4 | CASSPGLAVQETQYF | TGTGCCAGCAGCCCGGGACTAGCGGTTCAAGAGACCCAGTACTTC
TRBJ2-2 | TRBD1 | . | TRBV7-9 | CASSRRQGDPNTGELFF | TGTGCCAGCAGCCGACGACAGGGCGACCCCAACACCGGGGAGCTGTTTTTT
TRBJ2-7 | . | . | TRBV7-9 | CASSLQFGEQYF | TGTGCCAGCAGCTTACAGTTTGGCGAGCAGTACTTC
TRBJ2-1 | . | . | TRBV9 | CASSVDPGHYNEQFF | TGTGCCAGCAGCGTAGACCCGGGGCATTACAATGAGCAGTTCTTC
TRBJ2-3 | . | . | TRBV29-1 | CSVEGRSTDTQYF | TGCAGCGTTGAGGGACGAAGCACAGATACGCAGTATTTT
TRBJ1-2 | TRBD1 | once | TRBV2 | CASSRTGGDGYTF | TGTGCCAGCAGTCGGACAGGGGGAGATGGCTACACCTTC
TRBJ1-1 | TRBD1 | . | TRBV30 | CAWSRPNQGESEAFF | TGTGCCTGGAGCCGCCCAAACCAGGGGGAATCTGAAGCTTTCTTT